The rows below give T cell receptor beta chains drawn from one sample of a study of OX40 agonist ivuxolimab in advanced cancers. This table comes from immunoSEQ multiplex PCR, and its TCRdb copy is limited to in-frame clones, with some not included. The sample includes 45,000 to 50,000 clones, 80% to 95% seen only once; the top ten take approximately 6.8%. The source was CD4+ or CD8+ T cells sorted from blood, collected in a trial of the OX40 agonist ivuxolimab. The source is an adult with an advanced solid tumor such as melanoma, head and neck, liver or kidney cancer. CDR3s include the opening cysteine and the closing phenylalanine or tryptophan. Each record gives: clone size, J gene, V gene, D gene, CDR3 DNA, CDR3 protein. A D gene is named only where the DNA matches it firmly. Some rows have no size entry. The others give once, few or many, or a class for an expanded clone.

size: NA
J: TRBJ2-5
V: TRBV28
D: TRBD2
DNA: TGTGCCAGCAGTTCCTTATTCGACGGACTAGCGGAAGAGACCCAGTACTTC
CDR3: CASSSLFDGLAEETQYF

size: NA
J: TRBJ2-7
V: TRBV9
D: NA
DNA: TGTGCCAGCAGCGTAGGCGGGGACTCCTACGAGCAGTACTTC
CDR3: CASSVGGDSYEQYF

size: NA
J: TRBJ1-6
V: TRBV19
D: NA
DNA: TGTGCCAGTAGTATCGGCGGGCATAATTCACCCCTCCACTTT
CDR3: CASSIGGHNSPLHF

size: NA
J: TRBJ1-4
V: TRBV14
D: NA
DNA: TGTGCCAGCAGCCCTACAGGGTACAGTAATGAAAAACTGTTTTTT
CDR3: CASSPTGYSNEKLFF

size: once
J: TRBJ2-3
V: TRBV9
D: NA
DNA: TGTGCCAGCAGCGCCTACACAGATACGCAGTATTTT
CDR3: CASSAYTDTQYF

size: NA
J: TRBJ2-5
V: TRBV7-7
D: NA
DNA: TGTGCTAGCAGCTTAGTTAGGGGCTACCAAGAGACCCAGTACTTC
CDR3: CASSLVRGYQETQYF

size: NA
J: TRBJ2-3
V: TRBV11-3
D: TRBD2
DNA: TGTGCCAGCAGCTTCGGTAGCGGGGGACCGACAGATACGCAGTATTTT
CDR3: CASSFGSGGPTDTQYF

size: NA
J: TRBJ2-5
V: TRBV7-9
D: NA
DNA: TGTGCCAGCAGCCTCCCGCGGAGCGAACAAGAGACCCAGTACTTC
CDR3: CASSLPRSEQETQYF

size: NA
J: TRBJ2-1
V: TRBV4-1
D: TRBD1
DNA: TGCGCCAGCAGCAAAGACAGGGATGAGCAGTTCTTC
CDR3: CASSKDRDEQFF

size: NA
J: TRBJ2-3
V: TRBV29-1
D: TRBD2
DNA: TGCAGCGTAGGGACTAGCGGGGGTGGGGTGTGGGATACGCAGTATTTT
CDR3: CSVGTSGGGVWDTQYF

size: NA
J: TRBJ1-2
V: TRBV29-1
D: NA
DNA: TGCAGCGTTGAACCAACAGAGTTCTATGGCTACATCTTC
CDR3: CSVEPTEFYGYIF

size: NA
J: TRBJ2-5
V: TRBV11-2
D: TRBD2
DNA: TGTGCCAGCAGCTTAGTTTCCAGCGGGGGGGGTGAGACCCAGTACTTC
CDR3: CASSLVSSGGGETQYF

size: NA
J: TRBJ2-6
V: TRBV27
D: NA
DNA: TGTGCCAGCAGACAGTCAGCCGGGGCCAACGTCCTGACTTTC
CDR3: CASRQSAGANVLTF

size: NA
J: TRBJ1-5
V: TRBV7-8
D: TRBD1
DNA: TGTGCCAGCAGCTTTCCTGGACAGGGCAATCAGCCCCAGCATTTT
CDR3: CASSFPGQGNQPQHF

size: NA
J: TRBJ1-1
V: TRBV13
D: NA
DNA: TGTGCCAGCAGCTTAGGCACCCACACTGAAGCTTTCTTT
CDR3: CASSLGTHTEAFF

size: NA
J: TRBJ1-1
V: TRBV5-1
D: TRBD1
DNA: TGCGCCAGCAGCTGGACAGGGCTGGACACTGAAGCTTTCTTT
CDR3: CASSWTGLDTEAFF

size: once
J: TRBJ2-5
V: TRBV11-2
D: NA
DNA: TGTGCCAGCAGCTTTCCCAAGGGGACCCTAAGCGCGGAGACCCAGTACTTC
CDR3: CASSFPKGTLSAETQYF

size: NA
J: TRBJ2-3
V: TRBV7-9
D: NA
DNA: TGTGCCAGCAGAACAAGCGCCCCGGGGGACACAGATACGCAGTATTTT
CDR3: CASRTSAPGDTDTQYF

size: once
J: TRBJ2-2
V: TRBV27
D: NA
DNA: TGTGCCAGCAGTTTCGGTAACGGGGAGCTGTTTTTT
CDR3: CASSFGNGELFF

size: NA
J: TRBJ2-1
V: TRBV2
D: TRBD2
DNA: TGTGCCAGCAGTGACTATGGGCTAGCGGGGGGGCGGAATGAGCAGTTCTTC
CDR3: CASSDYGLAGGRNEQFF

size: NA
J: TRBJ1-2
V: TRBV19
D: NA
DNA: TGTGCCAGTAGTCCCTTATTGGGGGCGGGTGGCTACACCTTC
CDR3: CASSPLLGAGGYTF

size: NA
J: TRBJ2-7
V: TRBV9
D: NA
DNA: TGTGCCAGCAGCCAGGATAAAGGGGAGGATGAGCAGTACTTC
CDR3: CASSQDKGEDEQYF

size: NA
J: TRBJ1-1
V: TRBV9
D: NA
DNA: TGTGCCAGCAGCGTAGACCCCCTAGAGAACACTGAAGCTTTCTTT
CDR3: CASSVDPLENTEAFF

size: NA
J: TRBJ1-5
V: TRBV6-5
D: NA
DNA: TGTGCCAGCAGTTACTCTAACTTTCAGCCCCAGCATTTT
CDR3: CASSYSNFQPQHF

size: NA
J: TRBJ1-1
V: TRBV2
D: NA
DNA: TGTGCCAGCAGTGAACGCCAGGGGAACACTGAAGCTTTCTTT
CDR3: CASSERQGNTEAFF

size: once
J: TRBJ1-1
V: TRBV11-1
D: NA
DNA: TGTGCCAGCAGCTTAGAAAACGGGAGGGACGCTTTCTTT
CDR3: CASSLENGRDAFF

size: once
J: TRBJ1-2
V: TRBV5-1
D: TRBD1
DNA: TGCGCCAGCAGCTTGACAGGGGGCCCTAACTATGGCTACACCTTC
CDR3: CASSLTGGPNYGYTF

size: NA
J: TRBJ2-2
V: TRBV12-5
D: TRBD2
DNA: TGTGCTAGTGGTTTCCTCCCCCGGGACTATTCGAACACCGGGGAGCTGTTTTTT
CDR3: CASGFLPRDYSNTGELFF